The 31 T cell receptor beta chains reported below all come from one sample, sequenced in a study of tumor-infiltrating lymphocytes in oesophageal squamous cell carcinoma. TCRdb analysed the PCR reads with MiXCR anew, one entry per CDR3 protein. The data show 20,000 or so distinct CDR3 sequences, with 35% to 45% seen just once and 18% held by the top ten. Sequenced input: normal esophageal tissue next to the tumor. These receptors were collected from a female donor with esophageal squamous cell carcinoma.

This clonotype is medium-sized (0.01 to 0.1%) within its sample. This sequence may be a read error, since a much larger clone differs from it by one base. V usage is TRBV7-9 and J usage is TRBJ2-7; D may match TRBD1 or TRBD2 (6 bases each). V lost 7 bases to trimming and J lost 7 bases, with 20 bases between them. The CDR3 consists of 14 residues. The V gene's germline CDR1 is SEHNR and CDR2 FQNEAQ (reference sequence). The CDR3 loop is CASTMGGVYNEQYF. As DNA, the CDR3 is TGTGCCAGCACTATGGGGGGCGTTTACAATGAGCAGTACTTC.

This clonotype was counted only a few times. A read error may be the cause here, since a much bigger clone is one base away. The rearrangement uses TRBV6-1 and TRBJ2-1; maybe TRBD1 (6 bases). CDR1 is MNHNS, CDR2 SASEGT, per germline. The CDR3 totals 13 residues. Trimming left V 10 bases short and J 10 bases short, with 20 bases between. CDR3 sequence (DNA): TGTGCCACCCTACTGACAGGTTCCTACGAGCAGTTCTTC. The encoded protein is CATLLTGSYEQFF.

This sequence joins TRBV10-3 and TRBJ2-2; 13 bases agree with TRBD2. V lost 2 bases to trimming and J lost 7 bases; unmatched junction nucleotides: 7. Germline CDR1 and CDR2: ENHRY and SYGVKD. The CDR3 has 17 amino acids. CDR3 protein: CAISERLGLAGVGELFF. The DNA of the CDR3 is TGTGCCATCAGTGAGAGGCTCGGACTAGCGGGAGTCGGGGAGCTGTTTTTT.

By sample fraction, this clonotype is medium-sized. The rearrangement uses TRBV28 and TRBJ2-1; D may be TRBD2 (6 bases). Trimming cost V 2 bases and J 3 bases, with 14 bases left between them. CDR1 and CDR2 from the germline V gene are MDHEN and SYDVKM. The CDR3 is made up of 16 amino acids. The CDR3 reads CASSLPSEGGYNEQFF. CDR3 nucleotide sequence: TGTGCCAGCAGTTTACCCTCGGAGGGCGGCTACAATGAGCAGTTCTTC.

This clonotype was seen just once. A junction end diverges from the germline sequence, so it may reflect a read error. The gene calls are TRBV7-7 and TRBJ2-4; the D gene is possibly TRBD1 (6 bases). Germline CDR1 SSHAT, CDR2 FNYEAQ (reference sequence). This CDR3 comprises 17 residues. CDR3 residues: CASSLSLGETGCDEQYF. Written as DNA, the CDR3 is TGTGCTAGCAGCTTATCCCTAGGTGAGACAGGTTGTGATGAGCAGTACTTC. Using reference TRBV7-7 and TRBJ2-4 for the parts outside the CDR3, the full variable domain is GAGVSQSPRYKVTKRGQDVTLRCDPISSHATLYWYQQALGQGPEFLTYFNYEAQPDKSGLPSDRFSAERPEGSISTLTIQRTEQRDSAMYRCASSLSLGETGCDEQYFGAGTRLSVL.

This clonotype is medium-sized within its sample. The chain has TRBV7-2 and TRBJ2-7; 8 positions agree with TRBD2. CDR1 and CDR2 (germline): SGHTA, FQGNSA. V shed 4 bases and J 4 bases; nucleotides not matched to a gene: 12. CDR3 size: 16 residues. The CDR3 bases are TGTGCCAGCAGCTATCGTAGCGGGGCGGCCTTTTACGAGCAGTACTTC. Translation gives CASSYRSGAAFYEQYF.

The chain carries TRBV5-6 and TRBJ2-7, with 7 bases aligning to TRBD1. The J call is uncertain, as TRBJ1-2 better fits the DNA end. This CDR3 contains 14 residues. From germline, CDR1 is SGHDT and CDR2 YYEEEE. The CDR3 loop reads CASSTRQGVYGYTF. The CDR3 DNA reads TGTGCCAGCAGCACGCGGCAGGGGGTATATGGCTACACCTTC.

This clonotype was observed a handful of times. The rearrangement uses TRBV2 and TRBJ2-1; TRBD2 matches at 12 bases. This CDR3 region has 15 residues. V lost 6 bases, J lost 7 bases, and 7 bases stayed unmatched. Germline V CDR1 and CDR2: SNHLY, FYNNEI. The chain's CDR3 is CASRDGLAGWNEQFF. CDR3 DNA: TGTGCCAGCAGGGACGGACTAGCGGGATGGAATGAGCAGTTCTTC.

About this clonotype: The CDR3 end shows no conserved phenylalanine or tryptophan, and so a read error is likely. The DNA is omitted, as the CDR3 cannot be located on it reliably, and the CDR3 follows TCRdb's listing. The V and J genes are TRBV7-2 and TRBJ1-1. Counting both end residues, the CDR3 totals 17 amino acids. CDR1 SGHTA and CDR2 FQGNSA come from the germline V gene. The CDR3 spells CASSPAAQRSYEQYFGQ.

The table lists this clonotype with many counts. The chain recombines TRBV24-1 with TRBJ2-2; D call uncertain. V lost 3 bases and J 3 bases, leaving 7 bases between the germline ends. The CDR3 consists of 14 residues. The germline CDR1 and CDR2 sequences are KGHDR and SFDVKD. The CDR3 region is CATSDPNYTGELFF. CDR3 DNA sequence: TGTGCCACCAGTGATCCGAATTACACCGGGGAGCTGTTTTTT.

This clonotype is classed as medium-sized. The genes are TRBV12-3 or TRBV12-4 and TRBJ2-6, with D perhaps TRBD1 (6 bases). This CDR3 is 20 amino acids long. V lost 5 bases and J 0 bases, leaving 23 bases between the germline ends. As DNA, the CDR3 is TGTGCCAGCAGTATCGATCCGGGACAATGGTTTAGCTCTGGGGCCAACGTCCTGACTTTC. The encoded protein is CASSIDPGQWFSSGANVLTF.

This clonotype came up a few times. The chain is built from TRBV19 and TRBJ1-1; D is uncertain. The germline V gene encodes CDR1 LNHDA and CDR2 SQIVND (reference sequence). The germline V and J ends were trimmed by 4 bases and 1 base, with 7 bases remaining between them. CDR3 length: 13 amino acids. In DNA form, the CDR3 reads TGTGCCAGTAGTAAGACAACGAACACTGAAGCTTTCTTT. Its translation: CASSKTTNTEAFF.

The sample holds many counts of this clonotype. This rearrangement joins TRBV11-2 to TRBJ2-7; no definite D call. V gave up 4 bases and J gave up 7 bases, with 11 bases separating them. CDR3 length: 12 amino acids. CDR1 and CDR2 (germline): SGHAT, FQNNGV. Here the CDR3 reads CASSSGVWEQYF. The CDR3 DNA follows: TGTGCCAGCAGCTCGGGCGTCTGGGAGCAGTACTTC.

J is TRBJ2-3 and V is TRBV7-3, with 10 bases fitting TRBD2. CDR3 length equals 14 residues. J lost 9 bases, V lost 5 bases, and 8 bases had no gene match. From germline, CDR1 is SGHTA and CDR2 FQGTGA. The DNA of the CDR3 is TGTGCCAGCAGCCCTGGGGCTAGCGGGGGAACGCAGTATTTT. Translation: CASSPGASGGTQYF.

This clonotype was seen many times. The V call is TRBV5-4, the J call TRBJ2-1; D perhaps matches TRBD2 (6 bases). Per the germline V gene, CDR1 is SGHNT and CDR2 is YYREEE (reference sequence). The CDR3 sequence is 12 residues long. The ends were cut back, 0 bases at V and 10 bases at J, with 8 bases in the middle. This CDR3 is CASSLEGGEQFF. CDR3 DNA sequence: TGTGCCAGCAGCTTGGAGGGAGGCGAGCAGTTCTTC.

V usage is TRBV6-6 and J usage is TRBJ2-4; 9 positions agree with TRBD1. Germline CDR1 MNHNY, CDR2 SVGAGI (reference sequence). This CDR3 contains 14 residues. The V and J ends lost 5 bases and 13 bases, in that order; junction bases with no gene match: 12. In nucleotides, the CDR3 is TGTGCCAGCAGTAACGGACAGGGGATGGCTGAGCAGTACTTC. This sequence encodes CASSNGQGMAEQYF.

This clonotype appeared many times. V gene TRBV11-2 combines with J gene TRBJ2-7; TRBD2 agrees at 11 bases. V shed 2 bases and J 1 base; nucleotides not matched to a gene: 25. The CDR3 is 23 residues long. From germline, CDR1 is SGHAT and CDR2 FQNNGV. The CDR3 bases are TGTGCCAGCAGCTTAACTAGCGGGGGCTACACAGCGCCCAAAAACTCCCCTTCCTACGAGCAGTACTTC. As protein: CASSLTSGGYTAPKNSPSYEQYF.

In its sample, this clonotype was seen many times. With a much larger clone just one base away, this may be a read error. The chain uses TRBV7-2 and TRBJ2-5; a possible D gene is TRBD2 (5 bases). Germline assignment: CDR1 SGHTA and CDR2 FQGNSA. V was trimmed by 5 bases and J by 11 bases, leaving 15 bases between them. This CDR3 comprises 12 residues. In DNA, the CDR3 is TGTGCCAGCAGCCAAACTAGGGATGAGCAGTACTTC. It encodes CASSQTRDEQYF.

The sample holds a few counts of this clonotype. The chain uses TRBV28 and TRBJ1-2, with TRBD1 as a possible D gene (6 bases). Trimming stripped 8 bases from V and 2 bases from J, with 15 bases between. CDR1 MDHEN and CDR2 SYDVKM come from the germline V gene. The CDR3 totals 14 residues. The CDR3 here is CASGRGGSNYGYTF. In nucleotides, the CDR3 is TGTGCCAGCGGAAGGGGGGGGTCCAACTATGGCTACACCTTC.

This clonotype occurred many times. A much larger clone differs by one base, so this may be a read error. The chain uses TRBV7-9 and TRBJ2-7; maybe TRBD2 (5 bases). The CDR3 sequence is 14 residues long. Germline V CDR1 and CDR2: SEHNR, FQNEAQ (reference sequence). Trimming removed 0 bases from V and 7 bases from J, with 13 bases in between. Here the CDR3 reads CASSLAGVSNEQYF. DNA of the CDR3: TGTGCCAGCAGCTTAGCGGGAGTTTCAAATGAGCAGTACTTC.

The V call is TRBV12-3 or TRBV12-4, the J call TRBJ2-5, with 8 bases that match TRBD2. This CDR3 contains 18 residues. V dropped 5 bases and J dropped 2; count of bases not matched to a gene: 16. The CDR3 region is CASSRTRGGRPGQETQYF. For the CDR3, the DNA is TGTGCCAGCAGTCGAACTAGGGGCGGGAGGCCGGGGCAAGAGACCCAGTACTTC.

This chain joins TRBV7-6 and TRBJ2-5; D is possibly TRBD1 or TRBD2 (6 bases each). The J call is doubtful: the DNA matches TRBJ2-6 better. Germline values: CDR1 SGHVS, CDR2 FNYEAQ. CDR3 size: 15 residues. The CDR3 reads CASSSRGRTQETLTF. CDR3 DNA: TGTGCCAGCAGCTCCCGGGGGCGCACCCAAGAGACCCTGACTTTC.

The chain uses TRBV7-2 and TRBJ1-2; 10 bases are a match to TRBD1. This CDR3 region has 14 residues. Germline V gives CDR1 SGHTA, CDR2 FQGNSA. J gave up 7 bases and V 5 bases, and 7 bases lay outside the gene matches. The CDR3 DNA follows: TGTGCCAGCAGCCTGGGACAGGGGTCGGTTGGCTACACCTTC. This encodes CASSLGQGSVGYTF.

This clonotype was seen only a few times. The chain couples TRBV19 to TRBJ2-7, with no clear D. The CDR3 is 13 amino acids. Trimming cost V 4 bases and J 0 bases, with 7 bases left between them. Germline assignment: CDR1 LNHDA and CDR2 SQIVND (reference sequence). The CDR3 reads CASSKRSSYEQYF. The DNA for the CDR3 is TGTGCCAGTAGTAAGAGGAGCTCCTACGAGCAGTACTTC.

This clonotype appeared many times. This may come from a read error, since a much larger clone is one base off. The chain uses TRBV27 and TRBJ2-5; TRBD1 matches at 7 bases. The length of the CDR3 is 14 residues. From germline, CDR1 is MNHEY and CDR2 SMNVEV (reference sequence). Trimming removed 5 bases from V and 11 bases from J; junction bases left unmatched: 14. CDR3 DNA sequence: TGTGCCAGCAGTCCTCCCGGGACAGTGACTGAGCAGTACTTC. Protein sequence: CASSPPGTVTEQYF.

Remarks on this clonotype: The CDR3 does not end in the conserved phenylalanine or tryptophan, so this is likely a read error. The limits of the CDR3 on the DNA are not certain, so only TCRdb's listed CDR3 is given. This CDR3 reads CASSICRWTRRSMSSSSGQ. The V and J genes are TRBV19 and TRBJ1-1. The CDR3 contains 19 residues when both ends are counted. Germline CDR1 and CDR2: LNHDA and SQIVND (reference sequence).

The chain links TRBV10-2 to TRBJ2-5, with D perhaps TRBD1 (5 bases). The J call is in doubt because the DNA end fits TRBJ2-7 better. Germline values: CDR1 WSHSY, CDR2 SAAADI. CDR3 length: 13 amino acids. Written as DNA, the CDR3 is TGCGCCAGCGCCCCAGGGTCTCTCTACGAGCAGTACTTC. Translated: CASAPGSLYEQYF.

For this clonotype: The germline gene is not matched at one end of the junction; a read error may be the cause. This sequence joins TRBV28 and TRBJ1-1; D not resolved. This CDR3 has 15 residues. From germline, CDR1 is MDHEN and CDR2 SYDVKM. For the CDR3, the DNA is TGTGCCAGCAGTTTATCAGGTCTCGGGATCTACGCGCAGTACTTT. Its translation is CASSLSGLGIYAQYF.

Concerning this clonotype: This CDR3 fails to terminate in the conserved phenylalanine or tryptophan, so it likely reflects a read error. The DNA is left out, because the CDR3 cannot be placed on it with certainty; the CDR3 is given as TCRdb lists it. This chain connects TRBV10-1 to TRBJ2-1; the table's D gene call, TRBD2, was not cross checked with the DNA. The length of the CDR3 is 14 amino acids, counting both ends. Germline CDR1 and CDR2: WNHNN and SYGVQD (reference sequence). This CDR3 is CATSRDSYEQYFGN.

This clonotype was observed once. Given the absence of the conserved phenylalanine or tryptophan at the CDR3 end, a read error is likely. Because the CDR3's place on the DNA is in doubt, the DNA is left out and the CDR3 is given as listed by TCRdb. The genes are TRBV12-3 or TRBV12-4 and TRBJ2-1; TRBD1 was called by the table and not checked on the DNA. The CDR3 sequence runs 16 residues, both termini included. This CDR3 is CASSLSGGNSPLHFGN.

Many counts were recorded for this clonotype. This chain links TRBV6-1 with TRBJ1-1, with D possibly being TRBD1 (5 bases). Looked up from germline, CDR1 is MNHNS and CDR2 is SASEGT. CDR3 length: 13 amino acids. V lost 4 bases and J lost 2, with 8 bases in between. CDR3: CASSVRGNTEAFF. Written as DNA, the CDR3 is TGTGCCAGCAGTGTACGGGGCAACACTGAAGCTTTCTTT.